This T cell receptor (beta chain) was obtained from a study of blood T cell repertoires in COVID-19. Study at large: Acute-phase and convalescent COVID-19 samples originated in the United States, Italy and Spain.

This CDR3 spans 13 amino acids. Germline CDR1 is MGHDK and CDR2 is SYGVNS. V lost 9 bases and J lost 11; bases outside the gene matches: 6. Per the authors' pipeline: Reference gene primer amplification gave nucleated cell count estimates. Method: immunoSEQ multiplex PCR; TCRdb's copy keeps in-frame clones and lacks some. V and J calls and clone size are as listed in that table; D and trimming were resolved from the DNA. This table has 100,000 to 150,000 clones, 75% to 80% appearing once. The chain uses TRBV25-1 and TRBJ1-6; 11 positions match TRBD1. Sequences were obtained from peripheral blood. The source is a human donor in a cohort sampled during active COVID-19. CDR3 region: CASRTGGFTPLHF. DNA for the CDR3: TGTGCCAGTAGGACAGGGGGCTTTACACCCCTCCACTTT.